The present T cell receptor beta chain was sequenced within a study of blood T cell repertoires in COVID-19. TCRdb keeps only in-frame clones here, not all; method: immunoSEQ multiplex PCR. In the table there are over 250,000 clones, around nine tenths of which are singletons. The V gene end was trimmed by 6 bases and the J gene end by 9 bases; junction bases not matched to a gene: 14. The CDR3 spans 16 residues. In germline, CDR1 is KGHSH, CDR2 LQKENI. Only one count was recorded for this clone. Those enrolled, adults aged roughly 18 to 89 years, came from fewer than 25 US areas. This clonotype was sampled from a man aged 60-69 years who had recovered from COVID-19. The chain is built from TRBV18 and TRBJ2-1; TRBD2 matches 10 bases. Sample: PBMCs or T cells enriched from blood (not recorded which). The CDR3 DNA reads TGTGCCAGCTCCCCCTCCCTTCTAGCGGGAGCCGGTGAGCAGTTCTTC. Residues: CASSPSLLAGAGEQFF. Full variable domain (outside the CDR3, taken from reference TRBV18 and TRBJ2-1): NAGVMQNPRHLVRRRGQEARLRCSPMKGHSHVYWYRQLPEEGLKFMVYLQKENIIDESGMPKERFSAEFPKEGPSILRIQQVVRGDSAAYFCASSPSLLAGAGEQFFGPGTRLTVL.